The following is a T cell receptor beta chain sequence with its context. There are 14 residues in the CDR3. The V gene's germline CDR1 is SGHRS and CDR2 YFSETQ. V dropped 2 bases and J dropped 3 bases, with 10 bases sitting between them. The data were produced by immunoSEQ multiplex PCR, yet TCRdb's version contains in-frame clones alone and is incomplete. There are 250,000 to 300,000 clones in the sample; about 80% occur only once, and 13% lies in the top ten. The data were taken from a study of control samples from healthy donors and cancer patients. The sequenced sample was PBMCs. This sequence was found in a woman aged 60 to 75 with lung cancer. This sequence joins TRBV5-1 and TRBJ2-3; D is unclear. CDR3 nucleotides: TGCGCCAGCAGCTTCTCTTCAGGAACAGATACGCAGTATTTT. Its translation is CASSFSSGTDTQYF.